The clone carrying this T cell receptor (beta chain) was seen only a few times. Its antigen is as yet unknown. These data come from a study of human T cells and chemical hapten exposure. Across the whole study: Chiefly women, the patients showed alopecia areata, totalis or universalis.

The study's library attached unique molecular identifiers to single cDNA molecules. TCRdb independently ran MiXCR on the RACE reads; one entry per CDR3 protein. The repertoire holds approximately 60,000 distinct CDR3 sequences, approximately 10% seen once, with 9.6% in the top ten. Regarding time point: pre-sensitization, week 0. Noted treatment: therapeutic diphenylcyclopropenone sensitization with weekly scalp DPC. Overall study findings and caveats: Significantly more large CDR3 similarity clusters arose among expanded TCRs than among controls.

Trimming stripped 6 bases from V and 1 base from J, with 16 bases between. This CDR3 region has 15 residues. The rearrangement links TRBV12-3 or TRBV12-4 to TRBJ2-7; D gene ambiguous. The sample here was whole blood, taken in connection with sensitization to the hapten diphenylcyclopropenone (DPC). The clonotype comes from a man aged 35 to 55 with alopecia areata. Some clones in this sample may be carry-over from other donors' samples. The CDR3, as DNA: TGTGCCAGCAGCCCGCCCCGAGCCCTATCCTACGAGCAGTACTTC. Translation gives CASSPPRALSYEQYF.